A selection of T cell receptor beta chains follows, all from one sample in a study of T-cell reconstitution after alpha-beta-depleted transplantation in children. From the PCR reads, TCRdb called clonotypes with MiXCR, one entry per CDR3 protein. Of about 280,000 distinct CDR3 sequences in the sample, under 14% are singletons; the top ten hold less than 25%. The sample consisted of peripheral blood, taken 180 days after TCRalphabeta/CD19-depleted stem cell transplant. The receptors were sampled from a male patient between 2 and 10 years old who had a stem cell transplant for chronic granulomatous disease, so the T cells may come from the graft donor. Each CDR3 is given with its conserved first and last residue. D genes are given only for firm matches. A row's size may be missing; if present it is once, few, many or a size class.

clone_size,j_call,d_call,v_call,cdr3_nt,cdr3_aa
many,TRBJ2-7,NA,TRBV28,TGTGCCAGCAGTTCTTCCGGGACTCCCACCTACGAGCAGTACTTC,CASSSSGTPTYEQYF
many,TRBJ2-7,NA,TRBV7-6,TGTGCCAGCAGCGTAACACAGGGTTCTTTCAACGAGCAGTACTTC,CASSVTQGSFNEQYF
NA,TRBJ1-5,NA,TRBV19,TGTGCCAGTCATGACTCGGGGAGACTCAATCAGCCCCAGCATTTT,CASHDSGRLNQPQHF
few,TRBJ2-1,NA,TRBV30,TGTGCCTGGAGTGTACAGGCGGGGCTGAAACAATACTTC,CAWSVQAGLKQYF
many,TRBJ1-5,NA,TRBV4-3,TGCGCCAGCAGCCAAGATTGGCTAGGGACAAGCAATCAGCCCCAGCATTTT,CASSQDWLGTSNQPQHF
many,TRBJ1-5,NA,TRBV29-1,TGCAGCGTCGCAACCGGGACCGCCAATCAGCCCCAGCATTTT,CSVATGTANQPQHF
many,TRBJ1-1,NA,TRBV20-1,TGCAGTGCTAGAGATCCCGTCATGAACACTGAAGCTTTCTTT,CSARDPVMNTEAFF
many,TRBJ2-5,NA,TRBV24-1,TGTGCCACCAGTGACTTACAGGGAGGGCAAGAGACCCAGTACTTC,CATSDLQGGQETQYF
many,TRBJ2-2,TRBD2,TRBV20-1,TGCAGTGCTAGACTAGCGGGCGACACCGGGGAGCTGTTTTTT,CSARLAGDTGELFF
many,TRBJ2-7,NA,TRBV12-3/TRBV12-4,TGTGCCAGCAGTGAGCAGGGGCCCTACGAGCAGTACTTC,CASSEQGPYEQYF
few,TRBJ2-7,TRBD2,TRBV5-4,TGTGCCAGCAGCTTGACTAGCGGGAGGACTGGCGAGCAGTACTTC,CASSLTSGRTGEQYF
NA,TRBJ2-7,TRBD2,TRBV27,TGTGCCAGCAGTCCCGAGCGGGGGGGCCGATTCTACGAGCAGTACTTC,CASSPERGGRFYEQYF
many,TRBJ2-3,NA,TRBV5-1,TGCGCCAGCAGCTTGAACGCAGATACGCAGTATTTT,CASSLNADTQYF
many,TRBJ2-7,NA,TRBV5-5,TGTGCCAGCACCCGGGGGACGGAGCTTAGGGACGAGCAGTACTTC,CASTRGTELRDEQYF